This TCR beta chain stems from a study of T cells in narcolepsy. This clone was recorded a few times. Antigen unknown. This CDR3 contains 15 residues. V gave up 4 bases and J gave up 8 bases; unmatched junction bases: 5. In germline, CDR1 is MNHNS, CDR2 SASEGT. General study results and limits: Reportedly, autoreactive clonotypes were serially detected in patients' blood but not controls'.

Only in-frame clones appear in the TCRdb table, and some are missing; sequencing was by immunoSEQ multiplex PCR. The data show tens of thousands of clones, roughly 62% seen once. V is TRBV6-1 and J is TRBJ2-1; 13 bases fit TRBD2. The origin of this receptor is a human donor in good health. Specimen: memory (CD45RA-) CD4+ T cells from blood. This chain's CDR3 is CASSALAGGPHEQFF. Here the CDR3 DNA reads TGTGCCAGCAGTGCACTAGCGGGGGGGCCCCATGAGCAGTTCTTC.